This TCR beta chain was retrieved from a study of T-cell reconstitution after alpha-beta-depleted transplantation in children. Unique molecular identifiers were incorporated when the TCRbeta library was constructed. Each CDR3 protein gets one entry after TCRdb re-called the PCR reads with MiXCR. The table has 210,000 or so distinct CDR3 sequences, approximately 10% seen once. General observations from the study: The study traced high day-60 TCRbeta diversity in some patients to surviving recipient T cells and thymic progenitors. Diversity and T-cell counts at one year after transplant derived mostly from new T cells. Alpha-beta T cells present about two months after transplant were reported to originate from several hundred expanded graft clones.

Deletions cut 2 bases from V and 7 bases from J, with 8 bases between. Germline V gene sequence: CDR1 KGHSH, CDR2 LQKENI. CDR3 length equals 12 residues. This clonotype appeared a few times. Its antigen is undetermined. V is TRBV18 and J is TRBJ1-1, with D perhaps matching TRBD1 (5 bases). This specimen consisted of PBMCs, obtained before TCRalphabeta/CD19-depleted stem cell transplant. This receptor was taken from a child under two years old with acute myeloid leukemia, due to receive a stem cell transplant. The CDR3 bases are TGTGCCAGCTCACCAGGGGGGGATGAAGCTTTCTTT. Translated, it gives CASSPGGDEAFF.